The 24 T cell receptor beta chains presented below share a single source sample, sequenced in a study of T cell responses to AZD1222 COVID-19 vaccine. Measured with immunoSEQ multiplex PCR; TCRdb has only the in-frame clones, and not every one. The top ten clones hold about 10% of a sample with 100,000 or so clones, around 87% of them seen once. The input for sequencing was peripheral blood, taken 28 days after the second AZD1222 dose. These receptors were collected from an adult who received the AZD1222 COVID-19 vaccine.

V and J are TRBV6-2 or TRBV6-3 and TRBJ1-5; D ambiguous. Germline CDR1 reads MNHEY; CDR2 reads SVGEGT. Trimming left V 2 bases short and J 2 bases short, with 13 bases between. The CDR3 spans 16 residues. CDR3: CASSYPQRWGNQPQHF. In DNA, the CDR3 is TGTGCCAGCAGTTACCCCCAGCGATGGGGCAATCAGCCCCAGCATTTT.

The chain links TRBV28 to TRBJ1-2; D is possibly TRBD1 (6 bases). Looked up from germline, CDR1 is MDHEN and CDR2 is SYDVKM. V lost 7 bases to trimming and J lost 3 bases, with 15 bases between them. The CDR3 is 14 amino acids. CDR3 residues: CASIKDRSYYGYTF. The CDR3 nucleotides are TGTGCCAGCATAAAGGACAGAAGCTACTATGGCTACACCTTC.

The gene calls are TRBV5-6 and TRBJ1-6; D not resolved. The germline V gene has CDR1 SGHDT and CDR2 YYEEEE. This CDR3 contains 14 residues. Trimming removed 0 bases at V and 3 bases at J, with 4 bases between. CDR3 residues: CASSLAGYNSPLHF. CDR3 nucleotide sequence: TGTGCCAGCAGCTTGGCGGGCTATAATTCACCCCTCCACTTT.

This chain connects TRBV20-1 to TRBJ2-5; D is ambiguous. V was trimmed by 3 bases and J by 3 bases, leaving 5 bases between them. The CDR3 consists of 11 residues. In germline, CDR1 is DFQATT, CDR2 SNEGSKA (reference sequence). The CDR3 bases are TGCAGTGCTAGTTCGGAAGAGACCCAGTACTTC. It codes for CSASSEETQYF.

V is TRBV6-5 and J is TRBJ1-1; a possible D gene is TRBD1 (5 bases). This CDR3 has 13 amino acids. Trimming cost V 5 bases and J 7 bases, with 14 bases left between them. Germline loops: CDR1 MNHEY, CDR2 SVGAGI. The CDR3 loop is CASSLDSNFEAFF. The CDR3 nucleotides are TGTGCCAGCAGTCTAGACAGCAACTTTGAAGCTTTCTTT.

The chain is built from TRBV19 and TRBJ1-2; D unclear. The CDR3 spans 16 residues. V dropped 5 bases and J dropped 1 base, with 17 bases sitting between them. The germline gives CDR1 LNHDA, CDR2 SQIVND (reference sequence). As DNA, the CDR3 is TGTGCCAGTAGTTTCCGGACGGGAGAGGTTAACTATGGCTACACCTTC. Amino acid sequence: CASSFRTGEVNYGYTF.

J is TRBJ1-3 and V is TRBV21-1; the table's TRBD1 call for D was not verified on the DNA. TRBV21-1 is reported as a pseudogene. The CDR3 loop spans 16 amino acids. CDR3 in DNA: TGTGCCAGCAGCAAACGGCCCCAGGGGGGAGGAAACACCATATATTTT. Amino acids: CASSKRPQGGGNTIYF.

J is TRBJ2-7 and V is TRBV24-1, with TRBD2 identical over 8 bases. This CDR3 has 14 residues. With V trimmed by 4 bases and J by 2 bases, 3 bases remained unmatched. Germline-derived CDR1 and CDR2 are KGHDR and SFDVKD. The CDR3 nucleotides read TGTGCCACCAGTGAACGGGAGGGCCCCTACGAGCAGTACTTC. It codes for CATSEREGPYEQYF.

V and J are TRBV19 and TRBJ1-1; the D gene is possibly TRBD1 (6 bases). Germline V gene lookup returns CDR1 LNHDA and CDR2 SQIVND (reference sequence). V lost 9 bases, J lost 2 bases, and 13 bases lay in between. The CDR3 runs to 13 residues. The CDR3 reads CASSSQGNTEAFF. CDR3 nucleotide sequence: TGTGCCAGCTCGTCACAGGGTAACACTGAAGCTTTCTTT.

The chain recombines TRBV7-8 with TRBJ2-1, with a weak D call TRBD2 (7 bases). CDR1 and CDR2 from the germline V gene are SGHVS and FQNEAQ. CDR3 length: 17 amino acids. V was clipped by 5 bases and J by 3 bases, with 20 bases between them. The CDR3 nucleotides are TGTGCCAGCAGCCCCCGGGTAGGGGGGGCCTACTACAATGAGCAGTTCTTC. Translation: CASSPRVGGAYYNEQFF.

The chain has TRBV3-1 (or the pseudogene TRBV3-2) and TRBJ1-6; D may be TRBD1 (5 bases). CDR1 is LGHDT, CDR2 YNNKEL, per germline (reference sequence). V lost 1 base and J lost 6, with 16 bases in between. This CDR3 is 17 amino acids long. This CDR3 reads CASSQVLGGLGNSPLHF. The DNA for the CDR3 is TGTGCCAGCAGCCAAGTCCTGGGGGGTCTGGGTAATTCACCCCTCCACTTT.

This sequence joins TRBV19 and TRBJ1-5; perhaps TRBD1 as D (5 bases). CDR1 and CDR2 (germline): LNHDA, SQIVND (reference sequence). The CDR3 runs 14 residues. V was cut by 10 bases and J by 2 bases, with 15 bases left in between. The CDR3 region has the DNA TGTGCCACCGCCCTAGGCAGGGGCAATCAGCCCCAGCATTTT. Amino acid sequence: CATALGRGNQPQHF.

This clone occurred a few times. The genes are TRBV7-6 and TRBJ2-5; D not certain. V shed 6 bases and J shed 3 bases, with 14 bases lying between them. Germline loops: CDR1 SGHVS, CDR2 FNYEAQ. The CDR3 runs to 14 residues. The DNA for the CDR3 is TGTGCCAGCAGTCAGCTAGTCACAAAAGAGACCCAGTACTTC. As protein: CASSQLVTKETQYF.

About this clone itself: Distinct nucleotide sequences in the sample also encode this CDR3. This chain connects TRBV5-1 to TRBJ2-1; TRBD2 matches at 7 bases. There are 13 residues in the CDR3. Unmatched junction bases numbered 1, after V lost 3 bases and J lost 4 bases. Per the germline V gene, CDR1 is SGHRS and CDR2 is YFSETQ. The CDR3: CASSSGGYNEQFF. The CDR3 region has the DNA TGCGCCAGCAGCTCGGGGGGTTACAATGAGCAGTTCTTC.

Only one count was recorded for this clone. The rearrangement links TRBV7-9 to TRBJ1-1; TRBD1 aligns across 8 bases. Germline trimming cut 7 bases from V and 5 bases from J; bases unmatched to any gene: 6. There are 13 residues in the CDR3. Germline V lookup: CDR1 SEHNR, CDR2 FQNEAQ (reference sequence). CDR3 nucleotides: TGTGCCAGCACTCAGGGGGCTGGGACTGAAGCTTTCTTT. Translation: CASTQGAGTEAFF.

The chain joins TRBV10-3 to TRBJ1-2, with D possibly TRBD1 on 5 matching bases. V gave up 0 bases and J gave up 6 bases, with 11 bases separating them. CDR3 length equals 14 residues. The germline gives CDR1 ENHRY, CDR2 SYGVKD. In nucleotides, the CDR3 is TGTGCCATCAGTGAGTCAAGGGACCCCCATGGCTACACCTTC. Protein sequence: CAISESRDPHGYTF.

CDR3 coding DNA: TGTGCCAGCAGCCCACCCTATGGAGGGACAGTTAACACCGGGGAGCTGTTTTTT. Residues: CASSPPYGGTVNTGELFF. The chain combines TRBV14 with TRBJ2-2; TRBD1 is a possible D gene (7 bases). The germline V and J ends were trimmed by 4 bases and 2 bases, with 20 bases remaining between them. Germline-derived CDR1 and CDR2 are SGHDN and FVKESK. This CDR3 is 18 amino acids long.

CDR3 protein: CASRFRDSYEQYF. The CDR3 DNA follows: TGTGCCAGCAGGTTCCGGGACAGCTACGAGCAGTACTTC. The gene calls are TRBV5-4 and TRBJ2-7, with 7 bases lining up with TRBD1. The CDR3 length is 13 residues. The germline V gene encodes CDR1 SGHNT and CDR2 YYREEE (reference sequence). Losses at the gene ends were 5 bases for V and 3 bases for J; bases not matched to a gene: 5.

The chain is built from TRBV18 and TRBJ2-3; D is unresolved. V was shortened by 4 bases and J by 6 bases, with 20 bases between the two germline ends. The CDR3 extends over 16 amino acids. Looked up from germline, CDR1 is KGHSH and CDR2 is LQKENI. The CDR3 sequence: CASSLTTQATADTQYF. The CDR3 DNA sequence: TGTGCCAGCTCACTCACAACACAAGCCACGGCCGATACGCAGTATTTT.

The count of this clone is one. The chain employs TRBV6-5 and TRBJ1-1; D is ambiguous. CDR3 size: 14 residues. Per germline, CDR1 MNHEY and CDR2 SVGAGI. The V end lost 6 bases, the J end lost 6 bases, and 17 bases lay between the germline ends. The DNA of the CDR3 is TGTGCCAGCAGGACATCCTTGACTGCATCTGAAGCTTTCTTT. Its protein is CASRTSLTASEAFF.

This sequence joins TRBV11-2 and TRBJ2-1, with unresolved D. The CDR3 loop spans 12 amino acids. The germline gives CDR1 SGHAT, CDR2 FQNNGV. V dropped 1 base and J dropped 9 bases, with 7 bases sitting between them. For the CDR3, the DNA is TGTGCCAGCAGCTTAGGGGCTGGTGAGCAGTTCTTC. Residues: CASSLGAGEQFF.

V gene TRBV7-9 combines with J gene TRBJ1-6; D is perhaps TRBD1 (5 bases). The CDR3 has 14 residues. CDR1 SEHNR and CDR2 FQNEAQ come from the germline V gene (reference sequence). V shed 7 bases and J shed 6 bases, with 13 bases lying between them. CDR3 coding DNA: TGTGCCAGCACCCCCAAGGGGCTTAATTCACCCCTCCACTTT. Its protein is CASTPKGLNSPLHF.

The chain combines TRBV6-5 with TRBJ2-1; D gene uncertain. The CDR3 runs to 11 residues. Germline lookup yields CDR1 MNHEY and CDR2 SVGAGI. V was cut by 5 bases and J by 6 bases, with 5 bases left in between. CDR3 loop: CASSTSNEQFF. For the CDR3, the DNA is TGTGCCAGCAGTACTTCCAATGAGCAGTTCTTC.

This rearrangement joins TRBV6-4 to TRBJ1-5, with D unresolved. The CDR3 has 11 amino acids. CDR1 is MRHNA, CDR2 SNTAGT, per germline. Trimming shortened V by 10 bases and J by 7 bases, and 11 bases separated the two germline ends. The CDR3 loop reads CATLIPQPQHF. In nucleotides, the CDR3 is TGTGCCACCCTGATACCGCAGCCCCAGCATTTT.